A selection of T cell receptor beta chains follows, all from one sample in a study of T cells after yellow fever vaccination. TCRdb re-analysed the 5' RACE reads in MiXCR, keeping a single row per CDR3 protein. Seen here are 300,000 or so distinct CDR3 sequences, around 8.1% observed once, and the top ten hold under 20%. The sequencing used PBMCs, collected about 49 days after the first yellow fever vaccination. The origin of the receptors is a man between 18 and 35 years old who received the YFV17D yellow fever vaccine. Both conserved end residues are part of each CDR3. D genes are given only for firm matches. Clone size is not always given. Where it is, it says once, few, many or a class for expanded clones.

>TRBJ2-5|-|-|TRBV19
CASSIVKQETQYF
TGTGCCAGTAGTATAGTGAAGCAAGAGACCCAGTACTTC
>TRBJ1-5|-|-|TRBV7-2
CASSFGFYSNQPQHF
TGTGCCAGCAGCTTTGGATTTTATAGCAATCAGCCCCAGCATTTT
>TRBJ2-5|-|TRBD2|TRBV20-1
CSARSGGVTQYF
TGCAGTGCTAGATCGGGGGGAGTGACCCAGTACTTC
>TRBJ1-5|-|-|TRBV4-1
CASSQGGLGNQPQHF
TGCGCCAGCAGCCAAGGGGGGTTGGGCAATCAGCCCCAGCATTTT
>TRBJ2-2|-|-|TRBV5-4
CASSPGLAGELFF
TGTGCCAGCAGCCCAGGGCTTGCCGGGGAGCTGTTTTTT
>TRBJ2-6|-|-|TRBV6-2/TRBV6-3
CASSYSWHPSRGANVLTF
TGTGCCAGCAGTTACTCGTGGCACCCGAGTCGTGGGGCCAACGTCCTGACTTTC
>TRBJ1-1|many|-|TRBV30
CAWGSETEAFF
TGTGCCTGGGGGTCGGAGACTGAAGCTTTCTTT
>TRBJ2-3|-|TRBD1|TRBV7-9
CASSVDRGYTDTQYF
TGTGCCAGCAGCGTCGACAGGGGATACACAGATACGCAGTATTTT
>TRBJ2-5|many|-|TRBV2
CASSRTDVEETQYF
TGTGCCAGCAGTCGGACGGACGTGGAAGAGACCCAGTACTTC
>TRBJ2-4|many|TRBD2|TRBV7-2
CASSFLPGGLAKNIQYF
TGTGCCAGCAGCTTTCTTCCGGGGGGTTTAGCCAAAAACATTCAGTACTTC
>TRBJ2-2|many|TRBD1|TRBV4-1
CASSPSGTGGPGELFF
TGCGCCAGCAGCCCCTCCGGGACAGGGGGCCCCGGGGAGCTGTTTTTT
>TRBJ2-1|few|-|TRBV20-1
CSANAGARGRYNEQFF
TGCAGTGCTAACGCGGGGGCCCGAGGACGCTACAATGAGCAGTTCTTC
>TRBJ2-3|few|TRBD2|TRBV10-2
CASRLANTDTQYF
TGCGCCAGTCGACTAGCAAACACAGATACGCAGTATTTT
>TRBJ2-7|-|TRBD2|TRBV7-8
CASSSIAGAGYEQYF
TGTGCCAGCAGCTCTATAGCGGGGGCGGGCTACGAGCAGTACTTC
>TRBJ1-6|few|-|TRBV5-1
CASSLGDRDGNSPLHF
TGCGCCAGCAGCTTGGGGGACCGGGACGGTAATTCACCCCTCCACTTT
>TRBJ2-2|few|-|TRBV12-3/TRBV12-4
CASSFTGRGNTGELFF
TGTGCCAGCAGTTTCACAGGCCGCGGTAACACCGGGGAGCTGTTTTTT
>TRBJ2-7|-|TRBD2|TRBV10-3
CAISEPTGTSGDFSYEQYF
TGTGCCATCAGTGAGCCAACCGGGACTAGCGGGGACTTCTCCTACGAGCAGTACTTC
>TRBJ1-2|few|-|TRBV2
CASSDGPRYGYTF
TGTGCCAGCAGTGATGGACCGCGCTATGGCTACACCTTC
>TRBJ2-5|-|TRBD1|TRBV28
CASGPTGGGTQYF
TGTGCCAGCGGCCCGACAGGGGGAGGGACCCAGTACTTC
>TRBJ1-1|-|-|TRBV6-5
CASSYSRGGRNTEAFF
TGTGCCAGCAGTTACTCGAGGGGTGGGAGGAACACTGAAGCTTTCTTT
>TRBJ1-1|-|-|TRBV27
CASSLARAGTEAFF
TGTGCCAGCAGCCTAGCCAGGGCCGGCACTGAAGCTTTCTTT
>TRBJ2-5|-|-|TRBV5-1
CASSFGRVGVQETQYF
TGCGCCAGCAGCTTTGGCCGGGTGGGGGTCCAAGAGACCCAGTACTTC
>TRBJ1-6|many|-|TRBV5-1
CASSQMGNSPLHF
TGCGCCAGCAGCCAGATGGGGAATTCACCCCTCCACTTT
>TRBJ1-1|few|TRBD1|TRBV4-3
CASSPDRGVTEAFF
TGCGCCAGCAGCCCCGACAGGGGGGTAACTGAAGCTTTCTTT
>TRBJ2-2|-|-|TRBV27
CASSLMVAREAGGTGELFF
TGTGCCAGCAGTTTAATGGTTGCCCGGGAGGCAGGGGGAACCGGGGAGCTGTTTTTT
>TRBJ2-5|few|-|TRBV6-2/TRBV6-3
CASSSWRNQETQYF
TGTGCCAGCAGTTCCTGGCGAAACCAAGAGACCCAGTACTTC
>TRBJ2-3|-|-|TRBV4-2
CASSQGFWTGTDTQYF
TGTGCCAGCAGCCAAGGTTTTTGGACAGGCACAGATACGCAGTATTTT
>TRBJ2-2|few|TRBD2|TRBV4-3
CASSQEAPLAGAANTGELFF
TGCGCCAGCAGCCAAGAAGCGCCGCTAGCGGGGGCCGCGAACACCGGGGAGCTGTTTTTT